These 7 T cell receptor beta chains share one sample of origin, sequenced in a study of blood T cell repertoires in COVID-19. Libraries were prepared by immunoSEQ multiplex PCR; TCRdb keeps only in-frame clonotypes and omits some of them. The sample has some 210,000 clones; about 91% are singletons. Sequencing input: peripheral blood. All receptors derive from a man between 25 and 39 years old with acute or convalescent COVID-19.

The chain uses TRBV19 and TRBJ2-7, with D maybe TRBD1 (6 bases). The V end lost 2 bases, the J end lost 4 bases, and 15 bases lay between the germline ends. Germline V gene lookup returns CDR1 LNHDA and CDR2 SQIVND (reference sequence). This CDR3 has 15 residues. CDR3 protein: CASSISQGPFYEQYF. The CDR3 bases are TGTGCCAGTAGTATATCCCAGGGGCCTTTTTACGAGCAGTACTTC.

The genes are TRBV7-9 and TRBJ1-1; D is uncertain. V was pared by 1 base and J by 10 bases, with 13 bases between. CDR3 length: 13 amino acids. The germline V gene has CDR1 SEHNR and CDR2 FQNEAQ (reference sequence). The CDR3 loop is CASSLVTSVRAFF. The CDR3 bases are TGTGCCAGCAGCTTAGTCACCTCAGTCCGAGCTTTCTTT. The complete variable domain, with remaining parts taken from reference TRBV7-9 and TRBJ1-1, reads DTGVSQNPRHKITKRGQNVTFRCDPISEHNRLYWYRQTLGQGPEFLTYFQNEAQLEKSRLLSDRFSAERPKGSFSTLEIQRTEQGDSAMYLCASSLVTSVRAFFGQGTRLTVV.

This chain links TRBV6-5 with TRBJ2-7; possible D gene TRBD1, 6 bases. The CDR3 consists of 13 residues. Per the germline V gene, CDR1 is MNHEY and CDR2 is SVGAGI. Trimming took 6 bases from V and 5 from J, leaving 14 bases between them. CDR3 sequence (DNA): TGTGCCAGCAGAGTAACAGGGAACCACGAGCAGTACTTC. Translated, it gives CASRVTGNHEQYF.

CDR3 nucleotide sequence: TGCGCCAGCAGCTTGGATCTCGAGCAGTACTTC. Its translation is CASSLDLEQYF. This sequence joins TRBV5-1 and TRBJ2-7; no reliable D call. V shed 0 bases and J shed 6 bases, with 4 bases lying between them. The CDR3 has 11 amino acids. CDR1 is SGHRS and CDR2 is YFSETQ in the germline V gene. Filled out from reference TRBV5-1 and TRBJ2-7, the complete variable domain reads KAGVTQTPRYLIKTRGQQVTLSCSPISGHRSVSWYQQTPGQGLQFLFEYFSETQRNKGNFPGRFSGRQFSNSRSEMNVSTLELGDSALYLCASSLDLEQYFGPGTRLTVT.

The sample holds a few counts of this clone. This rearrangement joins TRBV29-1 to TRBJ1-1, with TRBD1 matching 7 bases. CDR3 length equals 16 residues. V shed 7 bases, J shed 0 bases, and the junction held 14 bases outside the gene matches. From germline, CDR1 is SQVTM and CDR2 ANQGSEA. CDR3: CSARRQGGSMNTEAFF. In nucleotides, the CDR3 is TGCAGCGCTCGCCGCCAGGGGGGATCTATGAACACTGAAGCTTTCTTT.

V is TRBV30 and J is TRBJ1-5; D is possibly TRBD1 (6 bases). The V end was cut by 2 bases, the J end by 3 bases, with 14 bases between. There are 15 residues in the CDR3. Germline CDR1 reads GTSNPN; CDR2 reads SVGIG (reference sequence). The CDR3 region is CAWSSQGNFNQPQHF. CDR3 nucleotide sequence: TGTGCCTGGAGTAGTCAGGGGAACTTCAATCAGCCCCAGCATTTT.

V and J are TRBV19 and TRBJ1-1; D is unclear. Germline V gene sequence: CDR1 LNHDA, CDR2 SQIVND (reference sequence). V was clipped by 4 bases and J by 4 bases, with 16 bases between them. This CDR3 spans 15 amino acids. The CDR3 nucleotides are TGTGCCAGTAGTACCAATCAGGTGGGCGCCACTGAAGCTTTCTTT. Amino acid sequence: CASSTNQVGATEAFF.